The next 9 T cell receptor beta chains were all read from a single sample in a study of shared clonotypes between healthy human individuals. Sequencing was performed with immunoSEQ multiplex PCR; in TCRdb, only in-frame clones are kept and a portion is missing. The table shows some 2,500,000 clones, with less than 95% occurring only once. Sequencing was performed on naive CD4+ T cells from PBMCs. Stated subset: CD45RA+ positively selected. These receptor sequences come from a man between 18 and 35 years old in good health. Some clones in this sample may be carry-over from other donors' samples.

The CDR3 nucleotides are TGTGCCAGCAGAGGGACTAGCGGGAACCACGAGCAGTACTTC. Residues: CASRGTSGNHEQYF. The rearrangement joins TRBV2 to TRBJ2-7, with 13 nucleotides matching TRBD2. V gave up 6 bases and J gave up 5 bases; unmatched junction bases: 4. The V gene's germline CDR1 is SNHLY and CDR2 FYNNEI. The CDR3 contains 14 residues.

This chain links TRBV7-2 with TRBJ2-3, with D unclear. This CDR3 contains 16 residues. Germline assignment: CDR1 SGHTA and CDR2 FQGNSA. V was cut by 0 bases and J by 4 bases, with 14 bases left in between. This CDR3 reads CASSLALRYYSDTQYF. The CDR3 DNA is TGTGCCAGCAGCTTAGCGCTCCGGTACTATTCAGATACGCAGTATTTT.

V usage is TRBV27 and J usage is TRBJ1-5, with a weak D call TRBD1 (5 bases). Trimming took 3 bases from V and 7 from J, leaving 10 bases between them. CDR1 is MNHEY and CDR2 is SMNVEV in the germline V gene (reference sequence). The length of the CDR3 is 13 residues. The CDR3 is CASSLTARQPQHF. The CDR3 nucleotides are TGTGCCAGCAGTTTGACAGCTAGGCAGCCCCAGCATTTT.

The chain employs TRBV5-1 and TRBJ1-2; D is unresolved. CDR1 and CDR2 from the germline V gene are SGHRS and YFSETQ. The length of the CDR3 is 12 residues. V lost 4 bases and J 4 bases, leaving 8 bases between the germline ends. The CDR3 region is CASSRESYGYTF. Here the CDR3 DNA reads TGCGCCAGCAGCCGGGAGAGCTATGGCTACACCTTC.

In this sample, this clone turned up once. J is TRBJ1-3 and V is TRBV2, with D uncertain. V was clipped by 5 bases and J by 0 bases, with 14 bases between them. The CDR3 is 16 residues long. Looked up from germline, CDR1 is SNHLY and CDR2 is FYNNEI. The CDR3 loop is CASSRESRSSGNTIYF. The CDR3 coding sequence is TGTGCCAGCAGTCGCGAATCGAGGTCCTCTGGAAACACCATATATTTT.

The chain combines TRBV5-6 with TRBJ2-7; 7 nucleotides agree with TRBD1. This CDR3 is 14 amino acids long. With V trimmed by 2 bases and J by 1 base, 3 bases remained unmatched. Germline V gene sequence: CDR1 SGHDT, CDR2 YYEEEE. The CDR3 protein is CASSFGGQSYEQYF. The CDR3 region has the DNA TGTGCCAGCAGCTTTGGGGGACAGTCCTACGAGCAGTACTTC.

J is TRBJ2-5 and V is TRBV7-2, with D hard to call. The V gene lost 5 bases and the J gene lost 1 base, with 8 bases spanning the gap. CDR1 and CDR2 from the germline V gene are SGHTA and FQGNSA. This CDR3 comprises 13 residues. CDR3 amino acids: CASSNSLQETQYF. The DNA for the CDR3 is TGTGCCAGCAGCAACTCCCTCCAAGAGACCCAGTACTTC.

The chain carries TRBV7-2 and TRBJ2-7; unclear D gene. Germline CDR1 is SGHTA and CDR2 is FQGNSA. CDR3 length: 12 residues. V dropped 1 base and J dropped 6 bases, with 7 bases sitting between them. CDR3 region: CASSLEQGEQYF. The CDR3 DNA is TGTGCCAGCAGCTTAGAGCAAGGCGAGCAGTACTTC.

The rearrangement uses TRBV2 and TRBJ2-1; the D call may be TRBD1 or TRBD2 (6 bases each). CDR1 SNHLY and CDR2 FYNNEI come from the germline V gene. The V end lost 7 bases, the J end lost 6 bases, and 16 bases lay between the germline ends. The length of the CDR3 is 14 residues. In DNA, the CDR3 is TGTGCCAGCAAGATGGGGGGCCGGATCAATGAGCAGTTCTTC. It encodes CASKMGGRINEQFF.